This T cell receptor beta chain was profiled in a study of blood T cell repertoires in COVID-19. Background on the study: Sites in the United States, Italy and Spain provided acute and convalescent COVID-19 samples. T cells, B-cell-depleted T cells, or PBMCs supplied cDNA or gDNA.

Authors' data handling: For nucleated cells, counts were estimated from reference gene primer amplification. Assay used: immunoSEQ multiplex PCR; TCRdb lists only in-frame clones, some missing. The D gene and trimming were derived from the DNA, and the V and J assignments and clone size from that table. The sample records approximately 210,000 clones, 88% being singletons. The CDR3 loop spans 14 amino acids. In germline, CDR1 is KGHSH, CDR2 LQKENI. V lost 3 bases to trimming and J lost 4 bases, with 12 bases between them. This clonotype originated in a man in his forties with acute or convalescent COVID-19. This chain links TRBV18 with TRBJ1-2; D perhaps matches TRBD1 (5 bases). The sequenced sample was peripheral blood. CDR3 residues: CASSPGQALYGYTF. The CDR3 region has the DNA TGTGCCAGCTCACCCGGACAAGCCCTCTATGGCTACACCTTC.